The present TCR beta chain was sequenced within a study of T cell responses to AZD1222 COVID-19 vaccine (dated by TCRdb to the early 2020s). The study in broad terms: TCR sequencing covered 230 or so trial participants: nearly 210 given two doses of AZD1222 and about 26 given two doses of MenACWY control vaccine. Trial participants were enrolled into age subgroups of 18-55, 56-69 and 70-plus years, which contained approximately 150, 28 and 58 TCR-sequenced participants, respectively.

V is pruned by 4 bases and J by 6 bases, leaving 8 bases of the junction without a gene match. For CDR1 and CDR2, the germline V gene lists LGHNA and YNFKEQ. The CDR3 has 14 amino acids, counting the end cysteine and phenylalanine. CDR3 DNA only is kept here, 42 bases in frame from base 1. The CDR3 regions of human TCRbeta chains were subjected to immunosequencing. The original pipeline was this. Repertoire TCRs were checked for matches against a reference library of SARS-CoV-2-specific TCRs that had been generated using the MIRA antigen-specificity platform. Breadth was defined as the fraction of unique TCRs that were SARS-CoV-2-associated, and depth was defined as the fraction of total T cells that were SARS-CoV-2-associated. Each spike-specific TCR was assigned to its reactive spike region and to a CD4 or CD8 class using the MIRA data. Log10-transformed breadth and depth values were compared by one-way ANOVA with Sidak's multiple comparisons tests. TCRdb took this table from immuneACCESS and kept in-frame rearrangements with V and J called. Such tables lack part of the clones; where checked against another copy, unresolved V genes explain under half of the gap, and the rest is unexplained. V and J calls and clone size follow that table, whereas D and trimming were derived from the DNA. Recorded for this sample are about 180,000 clones; 90% to 95% of them occurred a single time. The ten largest make up 1% of the sample.

The sample's time point label, decoded: about 28 days (+/-7) after the second vaccine dose. Read against the paper, the sample's treatment or condition label means: meningococcal conjugate vaccine given as trial control. Samples from vaccinated people were obtained from the UK trials COV001 and COV002, which included a single-blind randomized controlled phase 2/3 trial of AZD1222 (ChAdOx1 nCoV-19) in healthy adults. For TCRbeta chain sequencing, PBMC samples were collected from trial participants at day 0 and at day 28 after the second dose. About this clone: Its antigen remains unidentified. Base quality data are lacking; no much larger clone is found one base away.

Broad study findings and their caveats: Only five to seven AZD1222 recipients were SARS-CoV-2 seropositive at baseline, limiting conclusions about previously exposed vaccinees. The 56-69-year group was small, and its depth increase did not reach significance, likely because of low power. CD4 TCRs associated with the vaccine covered the entire spike protein, and the dominant responses were in regions 160-218 and 743-854. Because no day 14 peak-response samples were available, repertoires were characterized only after the peak T cell response. Participants were mostly white British and included more females than males, and it was suggested by the authors that clonal diversity may have been underestimated. Reportedly, almost half of the unique spike-specific TCRs recognized epitopes lying outside the regions that are mutated in the B.1.351 and B.1.1.7 variants. After two AZD1222 doses, spike-specific TCR breadth and depth were significantly higher than at day 0 and than in MenACWY recipients.

The V gene is TRBV4-2 and the J gene is TRBJ1-1; 7 of the junction bases match TRBD1. Specimen: peripheral blood, collected 28 days after the second dose of the MenACWY control vaccine. The TCR was taken from an adult who received the MenACWY meningococcal vaccine as a control. The CDR3 corresponds to CASSRTGDSPEAFF. The nucleotides are TGTGCCAGCAGCCGTACAGGGGATAGTCCTGAAGCTTTCTTT.